This T cell receptor (beta chain) was recovered during a study of vaccination effects on CD4 cells after COVID-19. The protocol was immunoSEQ multiplex PCR, while the TCRdb copy is restricted to in-frame clones and leaves out a portion. The table includes 50,000 to 65,000 clones, approximately 79% detected once. Trimming stripped 6 bases from V and 0 bases from J, with 17 bases between. Germline CDR1 is MDHEN and CDR2 is SYDVKM. The CDR3 has 16 amino acids. General study results and limits: Within healthy vaccinees, only 1 of 255 vaccine-induced clones displayed cross-reactivity with common cold coronaviruses. Marked clonal contraction of infection- and vaccine-induced clones was seen late after vaccination.

Comments on this clone: Antigen: not known.

Sequencing followed a ViraFEST assay step that expanded antigen-specific CD4+ T cells with viral peptide pools. CD4+ T cell isolation took place after about 11 days of culture. The study found no prior SARS-CoV-2 infection in the vaccine recipients, who tested negative for nucleocapsid antibodies. A density of fewer than 2.5 million PBMC per well was used; these cells were cultured with approximately 10 IU/ml IL-2 and 10 ug/ml peptides. A half-medium replacement with IL-2 medium was carried out on days 3 and 7. The chain joins TRBV28 to TRBJ1-1, with D uncertain. The receptor comes from a human donor who received a COVID-19 vaccine. Sequenced here: CD4+ T cells from PBMCs cultured with HCoV-OC43 spike peptides, sampled before COVID-19 vaccination. Documented subset: HCoV-OC43 spike overlapping peptide pool stimulation. This CDR3 reads CASRRADGRLNTEAFF. In DNA form, the CDR3 reads TGTGCCAGCAGGCGGGCCGATGGACGGTTGAACACTGAAGCTTTCTTT.